This TCR beta chain was captured in a study of T cell repertoires in cytomegalovirus infection. Using its own MiXCR run on the reads, TCRdb lists one record per CDR3 protein. The repertoire holds approximately 500,000 distinct CDR3 sequences, with around a quarter as singletons. Germline V gives CDR1 SGHAT, CDR2 FQNNGV. Trimming shortened V by 5 bases and J by 11 bases, and 20 bases separated the two germline ends. This CDR3 comprises 14 residues. In the case of this clonotype: What it recognizes is unknown.

The study, taken as a whole, reports: Of the TCR beta families, the public ones yielded a cumulative frequency that identified carriers of CMV plus the relevant HLA. HLA-C-restricted CMV-specific TCR beta clonotypes prevailed in the ex vivo response.

This receptor was taken from a human donor in good health (CMV status not recorded). Some clones in this sample may be carry-over from other donors' samples. This sequence joins TRBV11-2 and TRBJ2-3; weak D call: TRBD2 (5 bases). Specimen: PBMCs. CDR3 residues: CASSLSFLSSGQYF. CDR3 DNA sequence: TGTGCCAGCAGCCTTTCATTCCTATCGAGCGGGCAGTATTTT.